Listed here are 19 T cell receptor beta chains from one sample, sequenced in a study of radiation and T cells in renal cell carcinoma. Time point in this sample: blood 4 weeks post-SBRT, at nephrectomy. Specified treatment: 15 Gy SBRT to primary tumor, nephrectomy 4 weeks later. Some clones are missing from TCRdb's copy, which holds only in-frame ones; the method was immunoSEQ multiplex PCR. The repertoire holds some 64,000 clones, about three quarters seen once, with about 6.4% in the top ten. Sequencing was performed on blood, taken from a patient whose treatment included radiotherapy and nephrectomy. These receptors all come from a man in his sixties with renal cell carcinoma.

The chain uses TRBV5-8 and TRBJ1-2; no clear D. The CDR3 loop spans 16 amino acids. V was cut by 2 bases and J by 4 bases, with 18 bases left in between. Germline loops: CDR1 SGHTS, CDR2 YDEGEE. Here the CDR3 reads CASSFEPQRNPYGYTF. In DNA, the CDR3 is TGTGCCAGCAGCTTCGAGCCACAACGAAACCCCTATGGCTACACCTTC. The full variable domain, rest sourced from reference TRBV5-8 and TRBJ1-2, is EAGVTQSPTHLIKTRGQQATLRCSPISGHTSVYWYQQALGLGLQFLLWYDEGEERNRGNFPPRFSGRQFPNYSSELNVNALELEDSALYLCASSFEPQRNPYGYTFGSGTRLTVV.

This chain joins TRBV19 and TRBJ1-5; D call uncertain. V lost 0 bases, J lost 3 bases, and 6 bases lay in between. CDR1 and CDR2 (germline): LNHDA, SQIVND (reference sequence). The CDR3 covers 14 residues. The CDR3 here is CASSIEGNNQPQHF. In nucleotides, the CDR3 is TGTGCCAGTAGTATAGAAGGGAACAATCAGCCCCAGCATTTT.

This clone has a single count. The V call is TRBV11-2, the J call TRBJ1-5, with D unresolved. The CDR3 totals 15 residues. V lost 1 base to trimming and J lost 2 bases, with 9 bases between them. In germline, CDR1 is SGHAT, CDR2 FQNNGV. The CDR3 loop is CASSLGPSGNQPQHF. The CDR3 nucleotides read TGTGCCAGCAGCTTAGGACCCTCTGGCAATCAGCCCCAGCATTTT.

Only one count was recorded for this clone. V usage is TRBV19 and J usage is TRBJ1-2; TRBD1 aligns across 8 bases. V trimming: 5 bases; J trimming: 7 bases; junction bases outside the gene matches: 9. Looked up from germline, CDR1 is LNHDA and CDR2 is SQIVND (reference sequence). CDR3 size: 14 residues. The CDR3 region is CASSLDRAAGGYTF. CDR3 sequence (DNA): TGTGCCAGTAGTCTGGACAGGGCCGCGGGTGGCTACACCTTC.

The chain links TRBV19 to TRBJ2-5, with D possibly matching TRBD1 (6 bases). Germline V lookup: CDR1 LNHDA, CDR2 SQIVND (reference sequence). V dropped 5 bases and J dropped 1 base, with 17 bases sitting between them. This CDR3 region has 16 residues. The DNA of the CDR3 is TGTGCCAGTAGTCCGGACAGCGAATCTTCCCAAGAGACCCAGTACTTC. Its translation: CASSPDSESSQETQYF.

V and J are TRBV27 and TRBJ2-7, with D tentatively TRBD2 (6 bases). The length of the CDR3 is 14 residues. Germline V gene sequence: CDR1 MNHEY, CDR2 SMNVEV (reference sequence). Trimming shortened V by 7 bases and J by 4 bases, and 17 bases separated the two germline ends. CDR3 amino acids: CASTRSGGTYEQYF. The DNA for the CDR3 is TGTGCCAGCACCCGGTCCGGGGGTACGTACGAGCAGTACTTC.

J is TRBJ1-5 and V is TRBV11-3; unclear D gene. The length of the CDR3 is 12 residues. In germline, CDR1 is SGHNT, CDR2 YENEEA. The V end lost 7 bases, the J end lost 3 bases, and 7 bases lay between the germline ends. The CDR3 sequence: CASTQANQPQHF. CDR3 coding DNA: TGTGCCAGCACCCAGGCCAATCAGCCCCAGCATTTT.

The CDR3 loop reads CASSVEAGPNYGYTF. CDR3 nucleotide sequence: TGTGCCAGCAGCGTAGAGGCCGGACCTAACTATGGCTACACCTTC. V usage is TRBV9 and J usage is TRBJ1-2; the D is unclear. Trimming stripped 0 bases from V and 0 bases from J, with 9 bases between. CDR3 length: 15 amino acids. Germline loops: CDR1 SGDLS, CDR2 YYNGEE.

V usage is TRBV30 and J usage is TRBJ2-7; perhaps TRBD1 as D (5 bases). V was trimmed by 1 base and J by 0 bases, leaving 13 bases between them. From germline, CDR1 is GTSNPN and CDR2 SVGIG (reference sequence). This CDR3 spans 15 amino acids. The CDR3 loop is CAWSAGPASSYEQYF. DNA for the CDR3: TGTGCCTGGAGTGCAGGGCCAGCCAGCTCCTACGAGCAGTACTTC.

This clone was counted a few times. The rearrangement uses TRBV7-9 and TRBJ2-1; 9 bases map to TRBD2. Trimming at V came to 2 bases and at J to 3 bases, leaving 2 bases not matched to a gene. CDR1 is SEHNR and CDR2 is FQNEAQ in the germline V gene (reference sequence). The CDR3 is 15 residues long. CDR3 DNA sequence: TGTGCCAGCAGCTTATCACTAGCGGGCTACAATGAGCAGTTCTTC. Translated: CASSLSLAGYNEQFF.

V is TRBV7-2 and J is TRBJ1-1; D remains ambiguous. Germline-derived CDR1 and CDR2 are SGHTA and FQGNSA. V was pared by 1 base and J by 0 bases, with 6 bases between. This CDR3 has 14 residues. The CDR3 coding sequence is TGTGCCAGCAGCTTAGGGTTCATGAACACTGAAGCTTTCTTT. Translation gives CASSLGFMNTEAFF.

This chain links TRBV2 with TRBJ1-5; D is possibly TRBD1 (5 bases). This CDR3 is 15 amino acids long. Between the trimmed V and J ends, which lost 5 bases and 3 bases, there was a span of 14 bases. Germline assignment: CDR1 SNHLY and CDR2 FYNNEI. The CDR3 sequence is CASSLSDRHNQPQHF. In DNA, the CDR3 is TGTGCCAGCAGTCTAAGCGACAGACACAATCAGCCCCAGCATTTT.

The genes are TRBV28 and TRBJ2-1, with unresolved D. Germline values: CDR1 MDHEN, CDR2 SYDVKM. There are 10 residues in the CDR3. V gave up 10 bases and J gave up 8 bases, with 9 bases separating them. The CDR3 reads CATSTYEQFF. The CDR3 DNA is TGTGCCACTTCCACCTATGAGCAGTTCTTC. The full variable domain, with the rest looked up from reference TRBV28 and TRBJ2-1, is DVKVTQSSRYLVKRTGEKVFLECVQDMDHENMFWYRQDPGLGLRLIYFSYDVKMKEKGDIPEGYSVSREKKERFSLILESASTNQTSMYLCATSTYEQFFGPGTRLTVL.

The chain employs TRBV6-6 and TRBJ1-6; 9 nucleotides align to TRBD1. J was trimmed by 7 bases and V by 5 bases; bases with no gene match: 6. The CDR3 sequence is 15 residues long. Germline lookup yields CDR1 MNHNY and CDR2 SVGAGI (reference sequence). CDR3 sequence reads: CASSIQGAENSPLHF. CDR3 DNA sequence: TGTGCCAGCAGTATACAGGGGGCGGAGAATTCACCCCTCCACTTT.

This chain links TRBV6-1 with TRBJ2-7; no clear D. V was cut by 3 bases and J by 7 bases, with 13 bases left in between. The CDR3 sequence is 13 residues long. Germline CDR1 reads MNHNS; CDR2 reads SASEGT. This chain's CDR3 is CASSDPDRREQYF. The DNA of the CDR3 is TGTGCCAGCAGTGACCCGGATAGGAGAGAGCAGTACTTC.

The gene calls are TRBV4-3 and TRBJ2-7; the D is unclear. CDR3 length equals 15 residues. Per the germline V gene, CDR1 is LGHNA and CDR2 is YSLEER. V lost 1 base to trimming and J lost 0 bases, with 10 bases between them. The CDR3 spells CASSQVRGFSYEQYF. The CDR3, as DNA: TGCGCCAGCAGCCAAGTGAGAGGCTTCTCCTACGAGCAGTACTTC.

CDR3 loop: CASSPTGTQETQYF. Written as DNA, the CDR3 is TGTGCCAGCTCACCAACCGGGACGCAAGAGACCCAGTACTTC. The chain links TRBV18 to TRBJ2-5; perhaps D is TRBD1 or TRBD2 (5 bases each). The V end lost 2 bases, the J end lost 2 bases, and 9 bases lay between the germline ends. Germline V gene lookup returns CDR1 KGHSH and CDR2 LQKENI. The CDR3 consists of 14 residues. The whole variable domain, filled in from reference TRBV18 and TRBJ2-5, reads NAGVMQNPRHLVRRRGQEARLRCSPMKGHSHVYWYRQLPEEGLKFMVYLQKENIIDESGMPKERFSAEFPKEGPSILRIQQVVRGDSAAYFCASSPTGTQETQYFGPGTRLLVL.

The genes are TRBV6-5 and TRBJ2-7, with D tentatively TRBD2 (6 bases). The V gene lost 5 bases and the J gene lost 7 bases, with 18 bases spanning the gap. The germline CDR1 and CDR2 sequences are MNHEY and SVGAGI. The CDR3 has 14 residues. CDR3 bases: TGTGCCAGCAGTACCCGCGGGTCAGGGAGGGAGCAGTACTTC. Its translation: CASSTRGSGREQYF.

The chain joins TRBV7-2 to TRBJ1-6; D perhaps matches TRBD1 (6 bases). V shed 1 base and J shed 11 bases, with 6 bases lying between them. Per the germline V gene, CDR1 is SGHTA and CDR2 is FQGNSA. There are 12 residues in the CDR3. The CDR3 DNA reads TGTGCCAGCAGCTTAGAGGGGGCACCCCTCCACTTT. This encodes CASSLEGAPLHF.